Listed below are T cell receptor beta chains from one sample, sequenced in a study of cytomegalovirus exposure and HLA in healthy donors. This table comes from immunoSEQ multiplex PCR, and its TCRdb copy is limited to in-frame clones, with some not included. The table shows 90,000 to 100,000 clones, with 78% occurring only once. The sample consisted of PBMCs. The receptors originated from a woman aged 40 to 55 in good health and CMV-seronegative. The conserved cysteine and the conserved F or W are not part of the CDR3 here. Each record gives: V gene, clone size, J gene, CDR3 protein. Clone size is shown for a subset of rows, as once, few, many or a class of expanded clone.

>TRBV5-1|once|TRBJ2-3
ASSPLMLADRGADTQY
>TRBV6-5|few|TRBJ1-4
ASSYSSRGTEKLF
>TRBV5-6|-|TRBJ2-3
ASSFEGPRTDTQY
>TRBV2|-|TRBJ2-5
ASDAGGETQY
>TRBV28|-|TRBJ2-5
ASSLGASYQETQY
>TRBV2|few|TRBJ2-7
ASSEAIISYEQY
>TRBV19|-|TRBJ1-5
ATGTGGSNQPQH
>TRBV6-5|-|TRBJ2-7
ASSTRTAYEQY
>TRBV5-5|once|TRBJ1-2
ASSLVQGQTGNYGYT
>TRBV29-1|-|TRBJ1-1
SVGGGGARIF
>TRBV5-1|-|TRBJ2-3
ASNTGTDTQY
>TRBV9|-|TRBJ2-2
ASSAGLAANTGELF
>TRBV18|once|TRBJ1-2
ASSPPSGGGYT
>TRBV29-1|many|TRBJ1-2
SVESPKQGGYT
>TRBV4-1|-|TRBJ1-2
ASSPPRGMAYYGYT
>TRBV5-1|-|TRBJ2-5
ASSLTRPGYQETQY
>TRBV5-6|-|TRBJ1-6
ASSQGQRGYNSPLH
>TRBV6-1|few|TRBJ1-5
ASSDRRTGNSNQPQH
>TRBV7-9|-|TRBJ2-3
ASSLGSGSTDTQY
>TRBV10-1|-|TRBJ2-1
ASSEEVYNEQF
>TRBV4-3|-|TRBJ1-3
ASSQSRSGGNTIY
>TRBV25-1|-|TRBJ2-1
ASSEGGGRAPEQF
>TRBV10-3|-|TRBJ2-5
AISEEFGTSGRLGTQY
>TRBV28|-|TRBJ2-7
ASRRSGQGTYEQY
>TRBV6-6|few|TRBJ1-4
ASIGTVGDEKLF
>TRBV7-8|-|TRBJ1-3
ASSLRSLTGNTIY
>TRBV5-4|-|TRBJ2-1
ASSRTSDSYNEQF
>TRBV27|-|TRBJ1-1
ASSLGGEAF
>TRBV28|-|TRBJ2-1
ATLGDRNNEQF
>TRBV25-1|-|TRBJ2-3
ASSVAGVSADTQY
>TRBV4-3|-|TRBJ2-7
ASSQDRASESYEQY
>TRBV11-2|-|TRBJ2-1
ASSLVAGGLRSEQF
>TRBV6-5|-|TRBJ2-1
ASSGTSGSLF
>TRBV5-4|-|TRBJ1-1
ASSSGQGNRVAF
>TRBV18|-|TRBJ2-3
ASSPLLAGGPDGTDTQY
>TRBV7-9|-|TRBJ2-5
ASSLVSLGREQETQY